This entry is about one TCR beta chain. As yet, its antigen is unknown. This sample was included in a study of long-term antiretroviral therapy in people with HIV. General study findings and limits: CDR3 length ranges were narrower in HIV repertoires than in controls.

The run of the v3.0 immunoSEQ assay was at survey level. Per-sample targets for sequencing were 40,000-50,000 T-cell genomes. Here immunoSEQ multiplex PCR was the method, and the copy in TCRdb shows in-frame clones only, minus some. The data show approximately 28,000 clones, approximately 84% seen once. The V gene lost 3 bases and the J gene lost 6 bases, with 20 bases spanning the gap. Germline-derived CDR1 and CDR2 are MDHEN and SYDVKM. The CDR3 runs to 16 residues. This rearrangement joins TRBV28 to TRBJ1-1; maybe TRBD1 (6 bases). The sample in question was unsorted PBMCs, obtained 2 years after starting antiretroviral therapy. The sequence was collected from a middle-aged man with HIV. DNA of the CDR3: TGTGCCAGCAGTTTGGGATGGCGGGGGCGTTTCGCTGAAGCTTTCTTT. It is translated as CASSLGWRGRFAEAFF.